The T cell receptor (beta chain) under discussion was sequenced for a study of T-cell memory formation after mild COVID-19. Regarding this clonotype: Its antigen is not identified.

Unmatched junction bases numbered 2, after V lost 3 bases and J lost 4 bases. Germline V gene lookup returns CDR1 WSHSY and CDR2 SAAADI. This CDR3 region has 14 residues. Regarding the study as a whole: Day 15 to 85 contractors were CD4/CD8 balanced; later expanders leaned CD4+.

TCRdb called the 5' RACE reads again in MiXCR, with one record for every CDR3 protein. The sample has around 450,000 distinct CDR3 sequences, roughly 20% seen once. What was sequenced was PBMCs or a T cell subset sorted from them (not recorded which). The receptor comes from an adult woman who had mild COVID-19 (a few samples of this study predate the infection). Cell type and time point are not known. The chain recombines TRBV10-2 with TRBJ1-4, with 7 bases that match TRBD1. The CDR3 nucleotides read TGCGCCAGCAGTGAATGGGACAGTAATGAAAAACTGTTTTTT. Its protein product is CASSEWDSNEKLFF.